Presented here are 30 T cell receptor beta chains from one specimen sequenced in a study of beta chain features in type 1 diabetes. Of the isolated RNA, all was reverse transcribed, and so the sequenced material was expressed TCRB transcripts. Generated by immunoSEQ multiplex PCR, the TCRdb table keeps only in-frame clones and is missing some. This sample has roughly 150,000 clones, with approximately 10% found just once. What these receptors recognize is not known. Study conclusions and caveats: In every one of the four CD4+ subsets, TCRB CDR3s were moderately but significantly shorter in Type 1 diabetes patients.

The sample was central memory CD4+ T cells from blood. Receptors were obtained from a woman aged 25 to 39 with type 1 diabetes.

This clone was seen a few times. The J gene is TRBJ2-2, the V gene TRBV7-6; TRBD1 matches at 9 bases. In germline, CDR1 is SGHVS, CDR2 FNYEAQ. The CDR3 covers 15 residues. J gave up 5 bases and V 6 bases, and 7 bases lay outside the gene matches. CDR3 nucleotides: TGTGCCAGCAGAATTGGGACAGGGCTTACCGGGGAGCTGTTTTTT. Residues: CASRIGTGLTGELFF.

This clone has more than one count but fewer than ten. This sequence joins TRBV11-1 and TRBJ2-1; D is unclear. The CDR3 length is 15 residues. The germline gives CDR1 SGHAT, CDR2 FQDESV (reference sequence). The V end was cut by 0 bases, the J end by 3 bases, with 9 bases between. The CDR3 region has the DNA TGTGCCAGCAGCTTAGCACTCACAGACTACAATGAGCAGTTCTTC. Residues: CASSLALTDYNEQFF.

The CDR3 loop reads CASSAETANQPQHF. The CDR3 coding sequence is TGTGCCAGCTCAGCGGAGACAGCAAATCAGCCCCAGCATTTT. The chain joins TRBV18 to TRBJ1-5; D is perhaps TRBD1 (5 bases). The germline gives CDR1 KGHSH, CDR2 LQKENI. Trimming took off 5 bases at V and 4 bases at J, with 12 bases between the two ends. The CDR3 totals 14 residues.

V and J are TRBV5-6 and TRBJ1-5; weak D call: TRBD1 (5 bases). This CDR3 is 13 amino acids long. V was pared by 4 bases and J by 2 bases, with 7 bases between. Germline values: CDR1 SGHDT, CDR2 YYEEEE. CDR3 region: CASSPGRNQPQHF. CDR3 DNA sequence: TGTGCCAGCAGCCCAGGGCGCAATCAGCCCCAGCATTTT.

This chain connects TRBV2 to TRBJ2-2; D is ambiguous. The CDR3 covers 11 residues. CDR1 is SNHLY and CDR2 is FYNNEI in the germline V gene. Trimming removed 4 bases at V and 6 bases at J, with 3 bases between. CDR3 protein: CASSGPGELFF. The CDR3 DNA follows: TGTGCCAGCAGTGGGCCCGGGGAGCTGTTTTTT.

In its sample, this clone was seen a few times. This chain joins TRBV30 and TRBJ1-3; D gene uncertain. The V gene lost 1 base and the J gene lost 0 bases, with 10 bases spanning the gap. The CDR3 is 15 amino acids. CDR1 and CDR2 (germline): GTSNPN, SVGIG (reference sequence). CDR3 coding DNA: TGTGCCTGGAGTGCACACGCTAGCTCTGGAAACACCATATATTTT. Translation gives CAWSAHASSGNTIYF.

This clone appeared a few times. For the CDR3, the DNA is TGTGCCAGCAGCCCTACTCGTGGGGGACAGGGGAACTATGGCTACACCTTC. It is translated as CASSPTRGGQGNYGYTF. The chain uses TRBV5-4 and TRBJ1-2, with 10 bases matching TRBD1. The junction had 11 bases not matched to a gene; V was cut back by 4 bases and J by 2 bases. This CDR3 spans 17 amino acids. The V gene's germline CDR1 is SGHNT and CDR2 YYREEE (reference sequence).

The chain couples TRBV7-6 to TRBJ2-3, with D unclear. The CDR3 contains 12 residues. Per the germline V gene, CDR1 is SGHVS and CDR2 is FNYEAQ. Trimming left V 5 bases short and J 6 bases short, with 9 bases between. The CDR3 bases are TGTGCCAGCAGCCCAACTCGGGATACGCAGTATTTT. As protein: CASSPTRDTQYF.

This clone was found a few times. The chain combines TRBV6-5 with TRBJ2-5; D may be TRBD1 (6 bases). The germline V gene encodes CDR1 MNHEY and CDR2 SVGAGI. V was clipped by 5 bases and J by 5 bases, with 18 bases between them. CDR3 length: 15 amino acids. CDR3 sequence reads: CASSRPTGFGETQYF. The CDR3 bases are TGTGCCAGCAGTCGCCCTACAGGGTTCGGGGAGACCCAGTACTTC.

This clone was counted a few times. The chain has TRBV7-9 and TRBJ1-5; 7 bases line up with TRBD1. After removal of 5 bases from V and 1 base from J, the junction contained 2 bases not matched to a gene. The CDR3 loop spans 14 amino acids. The germline CDR1 and CDR2 sequences are SEHNR and FQNEAQ (reference sequence). CDR3 region: CASSLGQSNQPQHF. For the CDR3, the DNA is TGTGCCAGCAGCCTGGGACAGAGCAATCAGCCCCAGCATTTT.

This clone was seen more than once but under ten times. J is TRBJ2-6 and V is TRBV7-3; no clear D. Germline values: CDR1 SGHTA, CDR2 FQGTGA. The CDR3 extends over 14 amino acids. Between the trimmed V and J ends, which lost 0 bases and 4 bases, there was a span of 4 bases. The CDR3 is CASSLTGGANVLTF. The CDR3 bases are TGTGCCAGCAGCTTAACGGGCGGGGCCAACGTCCTGACTTTC.

V gene TRBV30 combines with J gene TRBJ2-3; D possibly corresponds to TRBD1 (6 bases). Germline V lookup: CDR1 GTSNPN, CDR2 SVGIG (reference sequence). V lost 4 bases, J lost 2 bases, and 10 bases lay in between. The CDR3 contains 13 residues. The CDR3 DNA reads as TGTGCCTGGATTTTGGGGGCCACAGATACGCAGTATTTT. Residues: CAWILGATDTQYF. Using reference TRBV30 and TRBJ2-3 for the parts outside the CDR3, the full variable domain is SQTIHQWPATLVQPVGSPLSLECTVEGTSNPNLYWYRQAAGRGLQLLFYSVGIGQISSEVPQNLSASRPQDRQFILSSKKLLLSDSGFYLCAWILGATDTQYFGPGTRLTVL.

V usage is TRBV7-9 and J usage is TRBJ2-7, with D possibly being TRBD1 (6 bases). In germline, CDR1 is SEHNR, CDR2 FQNEAQ (reference sequence). The V end was cut by 8 bases, the J end by 0 bases, with 17 bases between. The CDR3 is made up of 15 amino acids. CDR3 sequence (DNA): TGTGCCAGCGCCGCCCTGGGGGCTGGCTCCTACGAGCAGTACTTC. This translates into CASAALGAGSYEQYF.

This clone has more than one count but fewer than ten. V and J are TRBV15 and TRBJ2-7; tentative D call: TRBD2 (6 bases). The germline CDR1 and CDR2 sequences are LNHNV and YYDKDF (reference sequence). Trimming took off 1 base at V and 5 bases at J, with 18 bases between the two ends. CDR3 size: 16 residues. In nucleotides, the CDR3 is TGTGCCACCAGCAGAGCTCTTCGGACGGGGGAAGACGAGCAGTACTTC. Translated: CATSRALRTGEDEQYF.

The chain has TRBV7-9 and TRBJ2-2, with 13 bases aligning to TRBD2. The junction had 2 bases not matched to a gene; V was cut back by 3 bases and J by 7 bases. The CDR3 runs 15 residues. Germline V gene lookup returns CDR1 SEHNR and CDR2 FQNEAQ (reference sequence). The CDR3 here is CASSLGLAGNGELFF. The CDR3 region has the DNA TGTGCCAGCAGCTTGGGACTAGCGGGAAACGGGGAGCTGTTTTTT. The whole variable domain, remainder taken from reference TRBV7-9 and TRBJ2-2, is DTGVSQNPRHKITKRGQNVTFRCDPISEHNRLYWYRQTLGQGPEFLTYFQNEAQLEKSRLLSDRFSAERPKGSFSTLEIQRTEQGDSAMYLCASSLGLAGNGELFFGEGSRLTVL.

The chain links TRBV15 to TRBJ2-5, with D possibly TRBD2 on 7 matching bases. The V end lost 5 bases, the J end lost 3 bases, and 16 bases lay between the germline ends. Germline V CDR1 and CDR2: LNHNV, YYDKDF (reference sequence). This CDR3 is 15 amino acids long. In DNA form, the CDR3 reads TGTGCCACCAGCTTTGGCCGGGGGGCCGAAGAGACCCAGTACTTC. It codes for CATSFGRGAEETQYF.

This clone was seen only a few times. The rearrangement uses TRBV27 and TRBJ2-1, with D possibly TRBD1 on 7 matching bases. Germline V CDR1 and CDR2: MNHEY, SMNVEV (reference sequence). CDR3 length: 13 residues. Trimming left V 7 bases short and J 16 bases short, with 23 bases between. The chain's CDR3 is CASTLGGGTPNFF. For the CDR3, the DNA is TGTGCCAGCACCCTAGGGGGCGGGACTCCTAATTTCTTC.

This clone showed up just a few times. This chain uses TRBV29-1 with TRBJ1-5; 9 bases fit TRBD1. The germline CDR1 and CDR2 sequences are SQVTM and ANQGSEA. After removal of 4 bases from V and 9 bases from J, the junction contained 13 bases not matched to a gene. The CDR3 spans 15 residues. DNA of the CDR3: TGCAGCGTTGGAGAAGGACAGGGGCTAACGTGGCCCCAGCATTTT. This gives the protein CSVGEGQGLTWPQHF.

J is TRBJ2-1 and V is TRBV5-1, with D perhaps matching TRBD2 (6 bases). Germline-derived CDR1 and CDR2 are SGHRS and YFSETQ. V lost 3 bases and J lost 5, with 12 bases in between. This CDR3 contains 14 residues. DNA for the CDR3: TGCGCCAGCAGCTACGGACTACCCAACAATGAGCAGTTCTTC. Its protein is CASSYGLPNNEQFF.

The chain employs TRBV19 and TRBJ1-1; D is ambiguous. The ends were cut back, 3 bases at V and 4 bases at J, with 15 bases in the middle. This CDR3 has 15 amino acids. Germline V gene sequence: CDR1 LNHDA, CDR2 SQIVND (reference sequence). CDR3 sequence (DNA): TGTGCCAGTAGTATTCTGAAAGCGACGGGCACTGAAGCTTTCTTT. This gives the protein CASSILKATGTEAFF.

This clone was counted at least ten times. This sequence joins TRBV7-9 and TRBJ2-5; perhaps TRBD2 as D (6 bases). V was pared by 5 bases and J by 4 bases, with 20 bases between. The length of the CDR3 is 16 residues. Germline assignment: CDR1 SEHNR and CDR2 FQNEAQ (reference sequence). CDR3 sequence reads: CASSRSGTPGGETQYF. CDR3 DNA sequence: TGTGCCAGCAGCCGATCCGGGACTCCCGGAGGAGAGACCCAGTACTTC.

This clone has only one observation. V gene TRBV5-1 combines with J gene TRBJ1-2; no clear D. The germline gives CDR1 SGHRS, CDR2 YFSETQ. The CDR3 contains 13 residues. Between the trimmed V and J ends, which lost 1 base and 7 bases, there was a span of 11 bases. The CDR3 DNA follows: TGCGCCAGCAGCTTGTCGGCGGAAACTGGCTACACCTTC. This sequence encodes CASSLSAETGYTF.

V and J are TRBV7-2 and TRBJ1-2; D is perhaps TRBD1 (6 bases). The CDR3 runs 14 residues. Trimming cost V 1 base and J 8 bases, with 14 bases left between them. Germline V gene data show CDR1 as SGHTA and CDR2 as FQGNSA. The CDR3 region is CASSLDPRGWGYTF. CDR3 sequence (DNA): TGTGCCAGCAGCTTAGATCCCAGGGGATGGGGCTACACCTTC.

This clone was detected only a few times. V and J are TRBV5-1 and TRBJ2-5, with 9 bases matching TRBD2. The germline gives CDR1 SGHRS, CDR2 YFSETQ. V shed 0 bases and J 3 bases; nucleotides not matched to a gene: 0. This CDR3 is built from 14 residues. The CDR3 DNA reads as TGCGCCAGCAGCTTGGTAGCGGGAGAAGAGACCCAGTACTTC. Its translation is CASSLVAGEETQYF.

The rearrangement joins TRBV7-9 to TRBJ1-4, with 10 bases lining up with TRBD1. The trim removed 5 bases at V and 5 bases at J, leaving 11 bases unmatched. Germline CDR1 is SEHNR and CDR2 is FQNEAQ (reference sequence). This CDR3 spans 17 amino acids. DNA for the CDR3: TGTGCCAGCAGCCCCCGGGACAGGGGCGGCCGAAATGAAAAACTGTTTTTT. Its translation is CASSPRDRGGRNEKLFF.

This clone has just a few counts. The chain links TRBV5-1 to TRBJ2-2; the D gene is possibly TRBD2 (5 bases). Germline V lookup: CDR1 SGHRS, CDR2 YFSETQ. V lost 5 bases to trimming and J lost 9 bases, with 17 bases between them. The CDR3 has 14 amino acids. CDR3 nucleotides: TGCGCCAGCAGTTCGTACCAGGAGGAGAGGGAGCTGTTTTTT. Translating gives CASSSYQEERELFF.

The gene calls are TRBV5-1 and TRBJ2-7; D is perhaps TRBD2 (5 bases). Germline assignment: CDR1 SGHRS and CDR2 YFSETQ. V lost 4 bases and J lost 2, with 7 bases in between. This CDR3 spans 12 amino acids. CDR3 loop: CASSVGTYEQYF. The CDR3 DNA reads TGCGCCAGCAGCGTCGGGACCTACGAGCAGTACTTC. Combining the CDR3 with reference TRBV5-1 and TRBJ2-7 gives the whole variable domain KAGVTQTPRYLIKTRGQQVTLSCSPISGHRSVSWYQQTPGQGLQFLFEYFSETQRNKGNFPGRFSGRQFSNSRSEMNVSTLELGDSALYLCASSVGTYEQYFGPGTRLTVT.

This clone was counted a few times. The V call is TRBV15, the J call TRBJ2-1; a possible D gene is TRBD2 (5 bases). Trimming removed 1 base at V and 8 bases at J, with 12 bases between. This CDR3 region has 14 residues. Germline V gene data show CDR1 as LNHNV and CDR2 as YYDKDF (reference sequence). Written as DNA, the CDR3 is TGTGCCACCAGCAGAGTAGCTAGCAGCGATGAGCAGTTCTTC. This codes for CATSRVASSDEQFF.

This clone has just a few counts. This rearrangement joins TRBV18 to TRBJ2-1; no clear D. Germline lookup yields CDR1 KGHSH and CDR2 LQKENI. The CDR3 runs 14 residues. Trimming pared 5 bases from V and 0 bases from J, leaving 8 bases between. CDR3 bases: TGTGCCAGCTCAGGTCGTAGCTCCTACAATGAGCAGTTCTTC. As protein: CASSGRSSYNEQFF.

Of note for this clone: The germline gene is not matched at one end of the junction; a read error may be the cause. This rearrangement joins TRBV7-7 to TRBJ2-7, with 7 nucleotides matching TRBD2. This CDR3 comprises 15 residues. Germline CDR1 SSHAT, CDR2 FNYEAQ (reference sequence). CDR3 amino acids: CASSLTLATFYEQYF. CDR3 coding DNA: TGTGCTAGCAGCCTAACACTAGCGACGTTCTACGAGCAGTACTTC.